What follows are 18 T cell receptor beta chains derived from one specimen sequenced in a study of T cell responses to AZD1222 COVID-19 vaccine. Produced via immunoSEQ multiplex PCR; TCRdb's table is partial and in-frame only. The sample includes tens of thousands of clones, about nine tenths seen only once; the top ten take approximately 37%. The sample consisted of peripheral blood, taken 28 days after the second AZD1222 dose. These receptors came from an adult who received the AZD1222 COVID-19 vaccine.

This sequence joins TRBV3-1 (or the pseudogene TRBV3-2) and TRBJ2-7; 7 bases align to TRBD2. There are 12 residues in the CDR3. Trimming took 4 bases from V and 7 from J; bases not matched to a gene: 4. Germline CDR1 LGHDT, CDR2 YNNKEL (reference sequence). The CDR3 nucleotides are TGTGCCAGCAGCCGGGACTACGGGGAGCAGTACTTC. It encodes CASSRDYGEQYF.

The rearrangement uses TRBV3-1 (or the pseudogene TRBV3-2) and TRBJ1-2; the match to TRBD1 covers 7 bases. The V gene end was trimmed by 4 bases and the J gene end by 6 bases; junction bases not matched to a gene: 2. The CDR3 sequence is 12 residues long. Germline V gives CDR1 LGHDT, CDR2 YNNKEL (reference sequence). CDR3 residues: CASSPGTDGYTF. The CDR3 DNA follows: TGTGCCAGCAGCCCTGGGACAGATGGCTACACCTTC.

The chain employs TRBV7-6 and TRBJ2-7, with 13 positions matching TRBD2. There are 17 residues in the CDR3. Looked up from germline, CDR1 is SGHVS and CDR2 is FNYEAQ. V lost 5 bases and J lost 1; bases outside the gene matches: 8. This CDR3 reads CASSPRGLAGRSYEQYF. The DNA of the CDR3 is TGTGCCAGCAGCCCAAGGGGACTAGCGGGGAGATCCTACGAGCAGTACTTC.

The chain uses TRBV4-3 and TRBJ2-1, with D perhaps matching TRBD2 (7 bases). This CDR3 contains 15 residues. The V gene lost 1 base and the J gene lost 7 bases, with 14 bases spanning the gap. From germline, CDR1 is LGHNA and CDR2 YSLEER. The CDR3 region is CASSQVGGPGNEQFF. The CDR3 bases are TGCGCCAGCAGCCAAGTGGGGGGGCCGGGTAATGAGCAGTTCTTC.

The gene calls are TRBV19 and TRBJ1-3; no clear D. The CDR3 runs to 13 residues. Per germline, CDR1 LNHDA and CDR2 SQIVND (reference sequence). V lost 3 bases to trimming and J lost 7 bases, with 10 bases between them. This chain's CDR3 is CASSMARENTIYF. The CDR3 coding sequence is TGTGCCAGTAGTATGGCCCGGGAGAACACCATATATTTT.

The chain is built from TRBV10-3 and TRBJ1-5, with TRBD1 matching over 10 bases. This CDR3 has 17 residues. With 5 bases clipped from V and 1 base from J, the junction kept 8 bases outside the gene matches. Germline V lookup: CDR1 ENHRY, CDR2 SYGVKD. The DNA of the CDR3 is TGTGCCATCAGTACCGGACAGGGGGAAATCAGCAATCAGCCCCAGCATTTT. Protein product: CAISTGQGEISNQPQHF.

The V gene is TRBV19, the J gene TRBJ2-2, with unresolved D. The CDR3 sequence is 15 residues long. V lost 10 bases and J 4 bases, leaving 19 bases between the germline ends. Germline lookup yields CDR1 LNHDA and CDR2 SQIVND (reference sequence). The CDR3: CATRVGQTATGELFF. As DNA, the CDR3 is TGTGCCACCCGGGTCGGGCAGACGGCCACCGGGGAGCTGTTTTTT.

V and J are TRBV7-2 and TRBJ2-5, with 9 bases identical to TRBD1. CDR1 is SGHTA and CDR2 is FQGNSA in the germline V gene. CDR3 length: 16 amino acids. V was clipped by 3 bases and J by 4 bases; unmatched bases: 9. CDR3 nucleotide sequence: TGTGCCAGCAGCTTCTCAGGGACAGGGACAGGAGAGACCCAGTACTTC. It translates to CASSFSGTGTGETQYF.

V is TRBV3-1 (or the pseudogene TRBV3-2) and J is TRBJ1-1, with D possibly being TRBD1 (6 bases). CDR3 length equals 14 residues. With 7 bases removed from V and 4 bases from J, the gap between germline ends came to 16 bases. Germline CDR1 and CDR2: LGHDT and YNNKEL (reference sequence). The CDR3 loop reads CASTRVGAGTEAFF. The CDR3 DNA reads TGTGCCAGCACCCGGGTGGGGGCAGGCACTGAAGCTTTCTTT.

Written as DNA, the CDR3 is TGTGCCAGCAGCCAGCCGTACACTGAAGCTTTCTTT. Amino acid sequence: CASSQPYTEAFF. The chain has TRBV13 and TRBJ1-1; D is unresolved. V lost 5 bases and J 3 bases, leaving 7 bases between the germline ends. CDR3 length equals 12 residues. Germline assignment: CDR1 PRHDT and CDR2 FYEKMQ (reference sequence).

This clone has more than one count but fewer than ten. The chain links TRBV5-1 to TRBJ1-1, with D perhaps matching TRBD1 (6 bases). V was clipped by 4 bases and J by 4 bases, with 8 bases between them. This CDR3 region has 12 residues. CDR1 is SGHRS and CDR2 is YFSETQ in the germline V gene. Written as DNA, the CDR3 is TGCGCCAGCAGCCAAGGGGGCACTGAAGCTTTCTTT. This encodes CASSQGGTEAFF.

V gene TRBV7-2 combines with J gene TRBJ2-3; TRBD2 matches at 7 bases. The length of the CDR3 is 16 residues. Germline CDR1 SGHTA, CDR2 FQGNSA. The junction had 14 bases not matched to a gene; V was cut back by 8 bases and J by 3 bases. This chain's CDR3 is CASVGLAADSTDTQYF. The CDR3 bases are TGTGCCAGCGTTGGCCTAGCGGCCGACTCGACAGATACGCAGTATTTT.

This clone was detected only once. The chain employs TRBV6-5 and TRBJ2-7; TRBD1 or TRBD2 may be the D gene (5 bases each). V was pared by 6 bases and J by 0 bases, with 9 bases between. Per the germline V gene, CDR1 is MNHEY and CDR2 is SVGAGI. This CDR3 is 13 amino acids long. CDR3 in DNA: TGTGCCAGCAGGAGGGGAGTCTCCTACGAGCAGTACTTC. It is translated as CASRRGVSYEQYF.

The gene calls are TRBV6-6 and TRBJ1-1; D call uncertain. In germline, CDR1 is MNHNY, CDR2 SVGAGI (reference sequence). This CDR3 region has 14 residues. Trimming took 2 bases from V and 1 from J, leaving 8 bases between them. CDR3 coding DNA: TGTGCCAGCAGTTACGGGCAGGAGAACACTGAAGCTTTCTTT. Translating gives CASSYGQENTEAFF.

This rearrangement joins TRBV5-1 to TRBJ1-2; 7 bases are shared with TRBD1. The V segment lost 0 bases and the J segment 8 bases; nucleotides outside the gene matches: 7. Germline CDR1 is SGHRS and CDR2 is YFSETQ. The CDR3 has 14 residues. The CDR3 nucleotides read TGCGCCAGCAGCTTGGATCGGACAGGCCTGGGCTACACCTTC. As protein: CASSLDRTGLGYTF.

The chain joins TRBV10-1 to TRBJ2-2, with 10 bases lining up with TRBD2. V was clipped by 5 bases and J by 2 bases; unmatched bases: 8. CDR3 size: 17 residues. CDR1 and CDR2 (germline): WNHNN, SYGVQD (reference sequence). CDR3 amino acids: CASSPTIAGGNTGELFF. The CDR3 bases are TGCGCCAGCAGTCCAACCATAGCGGGGGGTAACACCGGGGAGCTGTTTTTT.

The J gene is TRBJ1-2, the V gene TRBV18; TRBD1 aligns across 7 bases. The CDR3 spans 15 residues. Germline V gene data show CDR1 as KGHSH and CDR2 as LQKENI. The V gene end was trimmed by 2 bases and the J gene end by 2 bases; junction bases not matched to a gene: 5. CDR3 nucleotide sequence: TGTGCCAGCTCACCAACCGGGACAGAGAACTATGGCTACACCTTC. It codes for CASSPTGTENYGYTF.

The gene calls are TRBV7-2 and TRBJ1-3; TRBD1 is a possible D gene (5 bases). This CDR3 comprises 15 residues. Germline lookup yields CDR1 SGHTA and CDR2 FQGNSA. Deletions cut 3 bases from V and 0 bases from J, with 9 bases between. The CDR3 loop reads CASSLGVPSGNTIYF. CDR3 sequence (DNA): TGTGCCAGCAGCTTGGGGGTACCCTCTGGAAACACCATATATTTT.